The clone carrying this TCR beta chain was seen a handful of times. Its antigen is unidentified. This sample is part of a study of T cell repertoires in cytomegalovirus infection. Study details: Carrying CMV and the relevant HLA type showed in public TCR beta signatures. Study-level results: HLA-C-restricted CMV-specific TCR beta clonotypes prevailed in the ex vivo response.

TCRdb reanalysed the reads using MiXCR and keeps one entry per CDR3 protein. This table holds roughly 120,000 distinct CDR3 sequences, around 32% found once. Germline-derived CDR1 and CDR2 are SGHKS and YYEKEE (reference sequence). The ends were cut back, 1 base at V and 2 bases at J, with 7 bases in the middle. The length of the CDR3 is 14 residues. The sequence derives from a human donor in good health (CMV status not recorded). Some clones in this sample may be carry-over from other donors' samples. The rearrangement links TRBV5-5 to TRBJ1-3; D possibly corresponds to TRBD1 (6 bases). This material consisted of CD8+ T cells from cultured PBMCs, taken from culture after CMV antigen stimulation. The CDR3 nucleotides read TGTGCCAGCAGCTTGACAGGGACTGGAAACACCATATATTTT. Its protein product is CASSLTGTGNTIYF.